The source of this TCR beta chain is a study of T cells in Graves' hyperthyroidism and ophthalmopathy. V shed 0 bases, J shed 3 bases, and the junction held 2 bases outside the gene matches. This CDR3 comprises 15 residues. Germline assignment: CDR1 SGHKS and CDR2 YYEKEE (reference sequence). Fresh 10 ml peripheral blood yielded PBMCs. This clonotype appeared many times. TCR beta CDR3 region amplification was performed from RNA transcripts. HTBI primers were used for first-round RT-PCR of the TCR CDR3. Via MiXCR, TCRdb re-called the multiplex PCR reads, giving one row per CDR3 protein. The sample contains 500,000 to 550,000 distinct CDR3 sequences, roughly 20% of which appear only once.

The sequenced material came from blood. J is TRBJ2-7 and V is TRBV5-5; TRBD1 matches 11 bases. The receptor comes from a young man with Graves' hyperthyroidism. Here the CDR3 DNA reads TGTGCCAGCAGCTTGGGGGACAGGGGGTTCTACGAGCAGTACTTC. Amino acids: CASSLGDRGFYEQYF.